This T cell receptor beta chain was observed in a study of beta chain features in type 1 diabetes. Study results and limitations: The VDJ junctions of type 1 diabetes patients carried fewer insertions and more deletions.

Of note for this clone: Its antigen is still unknown.

TCRB transcripts that were expressed got sequenced, as all of the isolated RNA had been reverse transcribed. TCRdb's table, derived via immunoSEQ multiplex PCR, lists solely in-frame clones and lacks some. Altogether 240,000 or so clones are present, 25% to 30% being singletons, with the ten largest covering roughly 4%. Germline V gene sequence: CDR1 SGHTA, CDR2 FQGNSA. The CDR3 consists of 14 residues. Deletions cut 2 bases from V and 5 bases from J, with 9 bases between. The TCR comes from a man aged 30 to 45 in good health. The sequenced sample consisted of central memory CD4+ T cells from blood. The gene calls are TRBV7-2 and TRBJ2-2; no clear D. For the CDR3, the DNA is TGTGCCAGCAGCTTACCCCGGAATACCGGGGAGCTGTTTTTT. This codes for CASSLPRNTGELFF.